This T cell receptor (beta chain) was observed in a study of shared clonotypes between healthy human individuals. The authors split each subset's genomic DNA evenly across several immunoSEQ plates. Replicate sorted-subset PCRs were loaded with around 200 ng DNA, 31,000 or so T cell genomes. Using immunoSEQ multiplex PCR, the repertoire was profiled, and TCRdb retains in-frame clones only, with some absent. The sample holds some 2,400,000 clones, nearly 97% seen once. The CDR3 has 15 residues. Per the germline V gene, CDR1 is MNHEY and CDR2 is SVGAGI. Between the trimmed V and J ends, which lost 6 bases and 0 bases, there was a span of 11 bases. Donation came from healthy HIV-negative adults that had no recent acute infections or vaccinations.

The chain links TRBV6-5 to TRBJ1-4; weak D call: TRBD1 (6 bases). The sequenced material came from naive CD4+ T cells sorted from blood. The subset is: CD45RA+ positively selected. The sequence came from a man younger than 30 in good health. CDR3 in amino acids: CASRPGATTNEKLFF. As DNA, the CDR3 is TGTGCCAGCAGACCAGGGGCCACAACTAATGAAAAACTGTTTTTT.